This is a list of T cell receptor beta chains from one sample in a study of cytomegalovirus exposure and HLA in healthy donors. This table comes from immunoSEQ multiplex PCR, and its TCRdb copy is limited to in-frame clones, with some not included. The sample yields about 330,000 clones, 86% seen once. The sample comprised PBMCs. The receptors originated from a woman aged 18-35 years in good health and CMV-seronegative. Both conserved end residues are part of each CDR3. D genes are given only for firm matches. Rows give clone size only sometimes, using once, few, many, or a class for an expanded clone.

13	-	TRBJ2-7	-	TRBV18	CASSPGPIGEQYF	TGTGCCAGCTCACCAGGTCCAATCGGGGAGCAGTACTTC
18	-	TRBJ2-5	once	TRBV7-2	CASSPLDWGEAGGETQYF	TGTGCCAGCAGCCCCCTCGACTGGGGGGAGGCCGGGGGAGAGACCCAGTACTTC
16	-	TRBJ2-7	-	TRBV28	CASSFVYAGQTYEQYF	TGTGCCAGCAGTTTCGTCTATGCAGGACAAACCTACGAGCAGTACTTC
14	-	TRBJ2-7	-	TRBV15	CATSRVEVRGEQYF	TGTGCCACCAGCAGAGTGGAGGTGAGAGGTGAGCAGTACTTC
14	-	TRBJ1-2	-	TRBV6-5	CASSYTGKGYGYTF	TGTGCCAGCAGTTACACAGGAAAGGGCTATGGCTACACCTTC
13	-	TRBJ2-5	-	TRBV28	CASSFPGDETQYF	TGTGCCAGCAGTTTTCCAGGGGACGAGACCCAGTACTTC
16	TRBD1	TRBJ2-2	-	TRBV18	CASSPFGTGHTGELFF	TGTGCCAGCTCACCCTTCGGGACAGGGCACACCGGGGAGCTGTTTTTT
14	-	TRBJ1-1	few	TRBV7-8	CASSFLLVNTEAFF	TGTGCCAGCAGCTTCCTCCTAGTGAACACTGAAGCTTTCTTT
12	-	TRBJ1-2	-	TRBV19	CASSIFGGGYTF	TGTGCCAGTAGTATATTCGGGGGTGGCTACACCTTC
15	TRBD1	TRBJ1-1	once	TRBV6-1	CASSTPGQANTEAFF	TGTGCCAGCAGTACCCCGGGACAGGCGAACACTGAAGCTTTCTTT
10	-	TRBJ2-1	-	TRBV6-1	CASNAYEQFF	TGTGCCAGCAATGCGTACGAGCAGTTCTTC
17	-	TRBJ2-7	-	TRBV27	CASRGLAGRDTTYEQYF	TGTGCCAGCAGGGGTCTGGCGGGGCGCGACACCACCTACGAGCAGTACTTC
13	-	TRBJ2-3	-	TRBV18	CASSPPATDTQYF	TGTGCCAGCTCACCACCAGCGACAGATACGCAGTATTTT
16	TRBD2	TRBJ2-1	once	TRBV5-1	CASSTRTSGSWDEQFF	TGCGCCAGCAGCACCCGGACTAGCGGGAGTTGGGATGAGCAGTTCTTC
15	TRBD2	TRBJ2-7	-	TRBV27	CASSLFSGRSYEQYF	TGTGCCAGCAGTTTGTTTAGCGGGAGGTCCTACGAGCAGTACTTC
16	TRBD2	TRBJ2-7	-	TRBV9	CASSVAAGGRTYEQYF	TGTGCCAGCAGCGTAGCGGCGGGAGGTAGAACCTACGAGCAGTACTTC
15	TRBD2	TRBJ2-7	-	TRBV5-4	CASTPQREEHCEQYF	TGTGCCAGCACCCCCCAGCGGGAGGAACATTGCGAGCAGTACTTC
13	-	TRBJ1-1	-	TRBV9	CASSVVLNTEAFF	TGTGCCAGCAGCGTAGTATTGAACACTGAAGCTTTCTTT
13	-	TRBJ2-7	-	TRBV6-5	CASSSGNSYEQYF	TGTGCCAGCAGTTCCGGGAACTCCTACGAGCAGTACTTC
15	-	TRBJ2-7	-	TRBV9	CASSVAQGYTYEQYF	TGTGCCAGCAGCGTAGCCCAGGGCTATACCTACGAGCAGTACTTC
11	-	TRBJ2-1	-	TRBV16	CASSSTQGQFF	TGTGCCAGCAGCTCGACCCAGGGGCAGTTCTTC
13	-	TRBJ2-5	-	TRBV6-6	CASSYSRGETQYF	TGTGCCAGCAGTTACTCAAGGGGGGAGACCCAGTACTTC
15	TRBD2	TRBJ2-1	-	TRBV9	CASSALAGHGDEQFF	TGTGCCAGCAGCGCCCTAGCGGGTCATGGGGATGAGCAGTTCTTC
16	TRBD1	TRBJ2-5	-	TRBV4-1	CASSQGTGNSGETQYF	TGCGCCAGCAGCCAAGGGACAGGAAACTCCGGGGAGACCCAGTACTTC
19	TRBD2	TRBJ2-2	-	TRBV10-3	CAISLGLGLAGENTGELFF	TGTGCCATCAGTTTGGGGCTCGGGCTAGCGGGAGAGAACACCGGGGAGCTGTTTTTT
14	-	TRBJ2-3	-	TRBV4-3	CASSRWRGTDTQYF	TGCGCCAGCAGCCGGTGGAGAGGGACAGATACGCAGTATTTT
13	-	TRBJ2-1	-	TRBV21-1	CASSKQEINEQFF	TGTGCCAGCAGCAAACAGGAAATTAATGAGCAGTTCTTC